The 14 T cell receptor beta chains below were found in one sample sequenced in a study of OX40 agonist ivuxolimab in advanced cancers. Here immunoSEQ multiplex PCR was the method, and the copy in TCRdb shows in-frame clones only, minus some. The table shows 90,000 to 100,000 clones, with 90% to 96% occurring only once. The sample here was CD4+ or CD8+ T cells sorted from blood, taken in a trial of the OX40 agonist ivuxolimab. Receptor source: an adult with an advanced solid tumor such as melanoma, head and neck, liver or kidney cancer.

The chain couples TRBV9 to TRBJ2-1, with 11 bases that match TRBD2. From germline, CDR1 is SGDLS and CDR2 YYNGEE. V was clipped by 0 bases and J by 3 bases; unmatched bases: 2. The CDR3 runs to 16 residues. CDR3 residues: CASSVDGTSGYNEQFF. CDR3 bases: TGTGCCAGCAGCGTAGACGGGACTAGCGGCTACAATGAGCAGTTCTTC.

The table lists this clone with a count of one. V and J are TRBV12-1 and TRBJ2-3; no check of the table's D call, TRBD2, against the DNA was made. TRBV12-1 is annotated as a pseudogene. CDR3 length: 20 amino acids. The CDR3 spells CASPPPGPSGSTSSTDTQYF. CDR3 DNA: TGTGCCAGCCCCCCCCCGGGTCCTAGCGGGAGTACCAGCAGCACAGATACGCAGTATTTT.

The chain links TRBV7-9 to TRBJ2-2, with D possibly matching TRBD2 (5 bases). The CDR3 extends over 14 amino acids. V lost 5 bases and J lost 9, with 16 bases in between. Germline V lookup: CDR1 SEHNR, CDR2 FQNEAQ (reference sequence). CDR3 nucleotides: TGTGCCAGCAGCACGGGGAGTGCCCCCCGGGAGCTGTTTTTT. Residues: CASSTGSAPRELFF.

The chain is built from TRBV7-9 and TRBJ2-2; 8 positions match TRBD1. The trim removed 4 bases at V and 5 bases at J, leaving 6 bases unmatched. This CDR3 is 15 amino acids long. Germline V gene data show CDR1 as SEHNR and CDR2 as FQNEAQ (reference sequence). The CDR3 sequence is CASSSWTGNTGELFF. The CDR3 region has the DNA TGTGCCAGCAGCTCTTGGACAGGGAATACCGGGGAGCTGTTTTTT.

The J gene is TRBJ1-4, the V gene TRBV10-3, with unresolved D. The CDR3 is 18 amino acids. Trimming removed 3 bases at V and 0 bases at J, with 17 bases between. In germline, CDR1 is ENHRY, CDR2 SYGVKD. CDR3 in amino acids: CAISDGLRADATNEKLFF. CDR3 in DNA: TGTGCCATCAGTGACGGCCTTAGGGCAGACGCAACTAATGAAAAACTGTTTTTT.

The CDR3 DNA reads as TGTGCCAGCAGCTTACGGGACAGTAATGAAAAACTGTTTTTT. It is translated as CASSLRDSNEKLFF. J is TRBJ1-4 and V is TRBV14; 7 nucleotides match TRBD1. The length of the CDR3 is 14 residues. Germline V CDR1 and CDR2: SGHDN, FVKESK. V lost 5 bases and J lost 4; bases outside the gene matches: 4.

CDR3: CASSPGASGSYEQYF. The CDR3 region has the DNA TGTGCCAGCAGCCCAGGGGCTAGCGGGAGCTACGAGCAGTACTTC. V is TRBV7-2 and J is TRBJ2-7; 10 nucleotides align to TRBD2. The CDR3 has 15 amino acids. J was trimmed by 3 bases and V by 5 bases; bases with no gene match: 7. Germline V gene sequence: CDR1 SGHTA, CDR2 FQGNSA.

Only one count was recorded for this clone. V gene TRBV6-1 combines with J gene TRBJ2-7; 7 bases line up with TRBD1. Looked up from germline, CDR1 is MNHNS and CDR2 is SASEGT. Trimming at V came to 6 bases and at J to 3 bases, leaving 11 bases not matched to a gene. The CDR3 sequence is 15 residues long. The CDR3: CASSPPSTGIYEQYF. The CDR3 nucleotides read TGTGCCAGCAGCCCCCCCTCGACAGGGATCTACGAGCAGTACTTC.

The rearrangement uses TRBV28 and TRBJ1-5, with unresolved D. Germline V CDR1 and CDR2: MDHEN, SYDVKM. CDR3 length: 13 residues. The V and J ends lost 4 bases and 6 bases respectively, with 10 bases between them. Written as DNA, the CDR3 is TGTGCCAGCAGTTCTCCGGGCCGTCAGCCCCAGCATTTT. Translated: CASSSPGRQPQHF.

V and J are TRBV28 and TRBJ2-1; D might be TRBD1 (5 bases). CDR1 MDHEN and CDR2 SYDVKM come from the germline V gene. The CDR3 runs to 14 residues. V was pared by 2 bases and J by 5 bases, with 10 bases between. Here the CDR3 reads CASSLVRVDNEQFF. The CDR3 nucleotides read TGTGCCAGCAGTTTAGTCAGGGTAGACAATGAGCAGTTCTTC.

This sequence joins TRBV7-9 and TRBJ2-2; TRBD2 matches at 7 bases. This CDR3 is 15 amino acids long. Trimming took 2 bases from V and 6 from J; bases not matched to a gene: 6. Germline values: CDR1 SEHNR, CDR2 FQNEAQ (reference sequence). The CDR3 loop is CASSLRGREPGELFF. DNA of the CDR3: TGTGCCAGCAGCTTACGAGGGCGGGAGCCCGGGGAGCTGTTTTTT.

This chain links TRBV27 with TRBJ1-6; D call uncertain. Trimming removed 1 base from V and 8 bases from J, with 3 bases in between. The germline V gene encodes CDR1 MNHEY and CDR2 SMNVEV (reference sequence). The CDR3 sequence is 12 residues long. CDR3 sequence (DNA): TGTGCCAGCAGTTTATGGGATTCACCCCTCCACTTT. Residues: CASSLWDSPLHF.

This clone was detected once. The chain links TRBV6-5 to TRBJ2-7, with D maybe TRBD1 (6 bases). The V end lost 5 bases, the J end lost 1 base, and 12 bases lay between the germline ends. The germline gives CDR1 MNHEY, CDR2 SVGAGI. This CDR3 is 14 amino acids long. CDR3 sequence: CASSAGQFSYEQYF. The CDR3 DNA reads TGTGCCAGCAGTGCCGGACAGTTTTCCTACGAGCAGTACTTC.

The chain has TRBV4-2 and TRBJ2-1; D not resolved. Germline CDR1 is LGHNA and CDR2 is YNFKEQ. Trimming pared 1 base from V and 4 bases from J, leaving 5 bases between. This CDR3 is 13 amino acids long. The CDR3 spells CASSQGIYNEQFF. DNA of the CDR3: TGTGCCAGCAGCCAAGGAATATACAATGAGCAGTTCTTC.